Listed below are T cell receptor beta chains from one sample, sequenced in a study of T-cell memory formation after mild COVID-19. TCRdb re-called the 5' RACE reads through MiXCR, storing one row per CDR3 protein. The sample contains fewer than 350,000 distinct CDR3 sequences, over 15% of which appear only once. Sequencing was done on a sample of PBMCs or a T cell subset sorted from them (not recorded which). Receptor source: a man aged 18 to 29 who had mild COVID-19 (a few samples of this study predate the infection). Cell type and time point are not known. Both conserved end residues are part of each CDR3. A D gene is named only where the DNA matches it firmly. Size values are once, few and many counts, or a class for expanded clones, and some rows have none.

v_gene: TRBV7-9; abundance: few; d_gene: .; j_gene: TRBJ2-5; CDR3aa: CASSDGGQVTQYF; CDR3nt: TGTGCCAGCAGCGATGGGGGGCAGGTGACCCAGTACTTC
v_gene: TRBV30; abundance: few; d_gene: TRBD1; j_gene: TRBJ2-4; CDR3aa: CAWGTGGTNIQYF; CDR3nt: TGTGCCTGGGGGACAGGGGGCACAAACATTCAGTACTTC
v_gene: TRBV5-5; abundance: .; d_gene: .; j_gene: TRBJ2-6; CDR3aa: CASSLDGTGANVLTF; CDR3nt: TGTGCCAGCAGCTTGGATGGCACTGGGGCCAACGTCCTGACTTTC
v_gene: TRBV20-1; abundance: few; d_gene: .; j_gene: TRBJ2-7; CDR3aa: CSANRDNSYEQYF; CDR3nt: TGCAGTGCTAACCGGGACAACTCCTACGAGCAGTACTTC
v_gene: TRBV7-6; abundance: .; d_gene: .; j_gene: TRBJ1-5; CDR3aa: CASGRTPNQPQHF; CDR3nt: TGTGCCAGCGGCCGGACACCCAATCAGCCCCAGCATTTT
v_gene: TRBV20-1; abundance: few; d_gene: .; j_gene: TRBJ1-1; CDR3aa: CSALPGTLNTEAFF; CDR3nt: TGCAGTGCCCTTCCAGGAACCTTGAACACTGAAGCTTTCTTT
v_gene: TRBV20-1; abundance: few; d_gene: .; j_gene: TRBJ2-3; CDR3aa: CSAPPGLRTDTQYF; CDR3nt: TGCAGTGCTCCTCCGGGACTCCGCACAGATACGCAGTATTTT
v_gene: TRBV15; abundance: many; d_gene: TRBD1; j_gene: TRBJ2-2; CDR3aa: CATSRVVTGGTGELFF; CDR3nt: TGTGCCACCAGCAGGGTGGTGACAGGGGGCACCGGGGAGCTGTTTTTT
v_gene: TRBV4-3; abundance: few; d_gene: .; j_gene: TRBJ2-1; CDR3aa: CASSHGGTDRLYYNEQFF; CDR3nt: TGCGCCAGCAGCCATGGGGGAACGGATAGATTATATTACAATGAGCAGTTCTTC
v_gene: TRBV7-8; abundance: few; d_gene: .; j_gene: TRBJ2-7; CDR3aa: CASSLVGAPYEQYF; CDR3nt: TGTGCCAGCAGCTTAGTAGGGGCTCCCTACGAGCAGTACTTC
v_gene: TRBV2; abundance: .; d_gene: .; j_gene: TRBJ1-2; CDR3aa: CASSEGRDYGYTF; CDR3nt: TGTGCCAGCAGTGAAGGAAGGGACTATGGCTACACCTTC
v_gene: TRBV6-5; abundance: .; d_gene: .; j_gene: TRBJ1-1; CDR3aa: CASSPRDHTEAFF; CDR3nt: TGTGCCAGCAGTCCCAGGGATCACACTGAAGCTTTCTTT
v_gene: TRBV5-1; abundance: few; d_gene: .; j_gene: TRBJ2-1; CDR3aa: CASKLDRNEQFF; CDR3nt: TGCGCCAGCAAACTTGATAGGAATGAGCAGTTCTTC
v_gene: TRBV11-1; abundance: few; d_gene: TRBD2; j_gene: TRBJ2-3; CDR3aa: CASSLAVSGGDTQYF; CDR3nt: TGTGCCAGCAGCTTAGCGGTTTCGGGAGGAGATACGCAGTATTTT
v_gene: TRBV7-2; abundance: .; d_gene: TRBD1; j_gene: TRBJ2-2; CDR3aa: CASSLGTGPTGELFF; CDR3nt: TGTGCCAGCAGCTTAGGGACAGGGCCCACCGGGGAGCTGTTTTTT
v_gene: TRBV7-9; abundance: .; d_gene: TRBD2; j_gene: TRBJ2-1; CDR3aa: CASSLALAGGQGDEQFF; CDR3nt: TGTGCCAGCAGCTTAGCGCTAGCGGGGGGTCAGGGCGATGAGCAGTTCTTC